The clone carrying this T cell receptor (beta chain) appeared a few times. Sequencing was performed with immunoSEQ multiplex PCR; in TCRdb, only in-frame clones are kept and a portion is missing. The table shows 400,000 to 600,000 clones, with 70% to 80% occurring only once. This sample stems from a study of shared clonotypes between healthy human individuals. With 1 base removed from V and 8 bases from J, the gap between germline ends came to 15 bases. The germline V gene has CDR1 SGHAT and CDR2 FQNNGV. The CDR3 covers 15 residues. The receptor was isolated from a middle-aged woman in good health. Some clones in this sample may be carry-over from other donors' samples. The sequenced material came from PBMCs. The chain uses TRBV11-2 and TRBJ2-1, with D maybe TRBD1 (5 bases). This CDR3 reads CASSLGSPGWYEQFF. CDR3 bases: TGTGCCAGCAGCTTAGGTAGCCCAGGGTGGTATGAGCAGTTCTTC.